Each of the 22 T cell receptor beta chains below was sequenced from the same sample in a study of T cells in Graves' hyperthyroidism and ophthalmopathy. RNA transcripts provided the source from which TCR beta CDR3 regions were amplified. The HTBI primer set was used in a first-round RT-PCR of the TCR CDR3. TCRdb itself ran the multiplex PCR reads through MiXCR, one entry per CDR3 protein. The sample yields 300,000 to 400,000 distinct CDR3 sequences, 13% to 15% seen once. Sample: blood. The receptors originated from a young woman with Graves' ophthalmopathy.

The chain employs TRBV19 and TRBJ2-6; 8 nucleotides align to TRBD2. V lost 5 bases to trimming and J lost 2 bases; unmatched junction nucleotides: 8. The CDR3 contains 17 residues. Germline CDR1 and CDR2: LNHDA and SQIVND (reference sequence). The CDR3 sequence is CASSVGSGGAGANVLTF. The CDR3 coding sequence is TGTGCCAGTAGTGTGGGGTCGGGGGGGGCTGGGGCCAACGTCCTGACTTTC.

J is TRBJ2-1 and V is TRBV27, with TRBD1 identical over 8 bases. The germline CDR1 and CDR2 sequences are MNHEY and SMNVEV (reference sequence). The CDR3 extends over 12 amino acids. V dropped 10 bases and J dropped 7; count of bases not matched to a gene: 6. Here the CDR3 reads CATSTGANEQFF. CDR3 coding DNA: TGTGCCACGTCGACAGGGGCGAATGAGCAGTTCTTC.

There are many counts of this clonotype. The rearrangement uses TRBV18 and TRBJ2-1; 9 nucleotides agree with TRBD2. This CDR3 has 16 amino acids. Germline V gene sequence: CDR1 KGHSH, CDR2 LQKENI. The J segment lost 0 bases and the V segment lost 2 bases, leaving 2 bases of the junction unmatched. CDR3 residues: CASSPSGGTSYNEQFF. For the CDR3, the DNA is TGTGCCAGCTCACCAAGCGGGGGGACCTCCTACAATGAGCAGTTCTTC.

This clonotype came up a few times. The gene calls are TRBV6-1 and TRBJ1-1; D unclear. The CDR3 has 13 amino acids. CDR1 is MNHNS and CDR2 is SASEGT in the germline V gene. Trimming took 10 bases from V and 4 from J, leaving 16 bases between them. The CDR3 nucleotides are TGTGCCACCGAACTGACGGTTCGCACTGAAGCTTTCTTT. Amino acids: CATELTVRTEAFF.

This clonotype occurred a few times. The chain recombines TRBV11-2 with TRBJ2-5; possibly TRBD2 for D (6 bases). Germline V gives CDR1 SGHAT, CDR2 FQNNGV. Between the trimmed V and J ends, which lost 2 bases and 2 bases, there was a span of 12 bases. There are 15 residues in the CDR3. DNA of the CDR3: TGTGCCAGCAGCTTATCGAACGGGGGACAAGAGACCCAGTACTTC. Translation: CASSLSNGGQETQYF.

In this sample, this clonotype turned up many times. The rearrangement joins TRBV3-1 to TRBJ2-1; maybe TRBD2 (6 bases). Trimming took 1 base from V and 9 from J, leaving 13 bases between them. The CDR3 totals 14 residues. Per the germline V gene, CDR1 is LGHDT and CDR2 is YNNKEL (reference sequence). CDR3 residues: CASSQGFLGGEQFF. For the CDR3, the DNA is TGTGCCAGCAGCCAAGGGTTCCTGGGGGGTGAGCAGTTCTTC.

This clonotype has ten or more counts. V usage is TRBV12-3 or TRBV12-4 and J usage is TRBJ2-6, with TRBD1 as a possible D gene (7 bases). Trimming removed 5 bases from V and 2 bases from J, with 22 bases in between. The CDR3 sequence is 19 residues long. The CDR3 DNA follows: TGTGCCAGCAGTCCTGTTCCACTAGGAGGGGGCGCTGGGGCCAACGTCCTGACTTTC. It translates to CASSPVPLGGGAGANVLTF.

The chain links TRBV2 to TRBJ2-1; TRBD2 agrees at 9 bases. Germline V CDR1 and CDR2: SNHLY, FYNNEI. The CDR3 spans 14 residues. V trimming: 11 bases; J trimming: 6 bases; junction bases outside the gene matches: 11. The CDR3 nucleotides read TGTGCCGGCGGGGCGGGAGGGTTGCCCAATGAGCAGTTCTTC. Amino acid sequence: CAGGAGGLPNEQFF.

The chain has TRBV7-6 and TRBJ2-5; TRBD2 matches at 7 bases. The junction had 13 bases not matched to a gene; V was cut back by 4 bases and J by 5 bases. The V gene's germline CDR1 is SGHVS and CDR2 FNYEAQ. The CDR3 is 16 residues long. As DNA, the CDR3 is TGTGCCAGCAGCTCGAGCGGGGAGGATATCGCGGAGACCCAGTACTTC. This codes for CASSSSGEDIAETQYF.

This clonotype has ten or more counts. The chain combines TRBV2 with TRBJ2-7; D remains unclear. V was pared by 2 bases and J by 4 bases, with 12 bases between. The CDR3 spans 14 residues. Germline V gives CDR1 SNHLY, CDR2 FYNNEI. CDR3 loop: CASSEWQETYEQYF. DNA of the CDR3: TGTGCCAGCAGTGAATGGCAGGAAACTTACGAGCAGTACTTC.

This clonotype was observed at least ten times. The chain employs TRBV28 and TRBJ2-7, with 12 positions matching TRBD1. Unmatched junction bases numbered 9, after V lost 6 bases and J lost 6 bases. In germline, CDR1 is MDHEN, CDR2 SYDVKM. The CDR3 extends over 15 amino acids. The DNA for the CDR3 is TGTGCCAGCAGGGCTAGCGGGACAGGGGGCCGCGAGCAGTACTTC. Amino acid sequence: CASRASGTGGREQYF. The full variable domain, its missing parts supplied by reference TRBV28 and TRBJ2-7, is DVKVTQSSRYLVKRTGEKVFLECVQDMDHENMFWYRQDPGLGLRLIYFSYDVKMKEKGDIPEGYSVSREKKERFSLILESASTNQTSMYLCASRASGTGGREQYFGPGTRLTVT.

As for this clonotype: One junction end does not reproduce the germline sequence, and a read error may be involved. The rearrangement uses TRBV6-1 and TRBJ1-1, with 9 bases fitting TRBD1. The V gene's germline CDR1 is MNHNS and CDR2 SASEGT. This CDR3 is 14 amino acids long. The CDR3 nucleotides read TGTGCCAGCCGGAACAGGGGGCCTCGAACTGAAGCTTCCTTT. Translated: CASRNRGPRTEASF.

Ten or more counts support this clonotype. The V gene is TRBV15, the J gene TRBJ2-7; D possibly corresponds to TRBD2 (5 bases). Germline assignment: CDR1 LNHNV and CDR2 YYDKDF (reference sequence). The CDR3 has 13 residues. V lost 0 bases and J lost 3, with 6 bases in between. In DNA, the CDR3 is TGTGCCACCAGCAGAGAGGCGGGCTACGAGCAGTACTTC. It codes for CATSREAGYEQYF.

This clonotype was detected many times. V is TRBV9 and J is TRBJ2-7; D ambiguous. The CDR3 length is 12 residues. Germline-derived CDR1 and CDR2 are SGDLS and YYNGEE. V was clipped by 1 base and J by 5 bases, with 7 bases between them. The CDR3 DNA sequence: TGTGCCAGCAGCGTATCCGCAGACGAGCAGTACTTC. Its translation: CASSVSADEQYF.

This clonotype has just a few counts. V usage is TRBV7-2 and J usage is TRBJ1-4; D is perhaps TRBD1 (6 bases). V was shortened by 5 bases and J by 7 bases, with 17 bases between the two germline ends. CDR3 length equals 15 residues. Germline CDR1 is SGHTA and CDR2 is FQGNSA. CDR3 amino acids: CASSIRQAGGEKLFF. The CDR3 DNA reads as TGTGCCAGCAGCATACGACAGGCAGGTGGTGAAAAACTGTTTTTT.

V is TRBV7-9 and J is TRBJ1-2; D remains unclear. The CDR3 totals 15 residues. The germline gives CDR1 SEHNR, CDR2 FQNEAQ (reference sequence). Trimming removed 4 bases at V and 5 bases at J, with 17 bases between. CDR3 in DNA: TGTGCCAGCAGCTCCGCAGCGGTTGGGATATATGGCTACACCTTC. Its translation is CASSSAAVGIYGYTF. Full variable domain (outside the CDR3, taken from reference TRBV7-9 and TRBJ1-2): DTGVSQNPRHKITKRGQNVTFRCDPISEHNRLYWYRQTLGQGPEFLTYFQNEAQLEKSRLLSDRFSAERPKGSFSTLEIQRTEQGDSAMYLCASSSAAVGIYGYTFGSGTRLTVV.

V is TRBV7-6 and J is TRBJ2-3; 9 bases fit TRBD2. From germline, CDR1 is SGHVS and CDR2 FNYEAQ. The CDR3 is made up of 16 amino acids. V lost 2 bases, J lost 4 bases, and 7 bases stayed unmatched. CDR3: CASSLIGGGAPDTQYF. The CDR3 region has the DNA TGTGCCAGCAGCTTAATTGGCGGGGGGGCCCCAGATACGCAGTATTTT.

V gene TRBV9 combines with J gene TRBJ2-3; maybe TRBD2 (6 bases). The CDR3 extends over 15 amino acids. The ends were cut back, 3 bases at V and 0 bases at J, with 11 bases in the middle. The germline CDR1 and CDR2 sequences are SGDLS and YYNGEE. CDR3 DNA: TGTGCCAGCAGCGGGCCTAGCGCTAGCACAGATACGCAGTATTTT. Protein product: CASSGPSASTDTQYF.

This clonotype was observed a handful of times. The V gene is TRBV10-1, the J gene TRBJ2-1; 13 bases are shared with TRBD2. The CDR3 is 18 amino acids. V lost 4 bases, J lost 5 bases, and 11 bases stayed unmatched. Germline V gives CDR1 WNHNN, CDR2 SYGVQD (reference sequence). CDR3 sequence: CASSGYLGTSGKDNEQFF. The CDR3 nucleotides are TGCGCCAGCAGTGGGTACTTAGGGACTAGCGGGAAGGACAATGAGCAGTTCTTC.

This chain links TRBV4-2 with TRBJ1-1; D is unclear. The CDR3 has 15 amino acids. Germline-derived CDR1 and CDR2 are LGHNA and YNFKEQ. V was cut by 1 base and J by 1 base, with 10 bases left in between. The DNA of the CDR3 is TGTGCCAGCAGCCAAGGTTTTCGACAGAACACTGAAGCTTTCTTT. It codes for CASSQGFRQNTEAFF.

The chain recombines TRBV4-2 with TRBJ1-5; D possibly corresponds to TRBD1 (6 bases). This CDR3 has 14 amino acids. Germline CDR1 reads LGHNA; CDR2 reads YNFKEQ. Trimming removed 0 bases from V and 7 bases from J, with 10 bases in between. In nucleotides, the CDR3 is TGTGCCAGCAGCCAAGACCTCGGGGGCCAGCCCCAGCATTTT. Protein sequence: CASSQDLGGQPQHF.

This clonotype has ten or more counts. V is TRBV7-9 and J is TRBJ1-4, with no clear D. Germline CDR1 SEHNR, CDR2 FQNEAQ (reference sequence). V lost 6 bases to trimming and J lost 7 bases, with 15 bases between them. The CDR3 has 14 amino acids. CDR3 sequence (DNA): TGTGCCAGCAGAGATTCAGGTTTGGGTGAAAAACTGTTTTTT. It yields the protein CASRDSGLGEKLFF.